These T cell receptor beta chains were read from a single sample in a study of T cell responses to AZD1222 COVID-19 vaccine. Sequencing used immunoSEQ multiplex PCR; TCRdb keeps in-frame clones, though not all of them. This repertoire shows 60,000 to 85,000 clones, 60% to 85% found once; its top ten account for roughly 28%. The sample was peripheral blood, taken 28 days after the second dose of the MenACWY control vaccine. These TCRs come from an adult who received the MenACWY meningococcal vaccine as a control. Each CDR3 is given with its conserved first and last residue. Fields, in order: J gene, clone size, D gene, V gene, CDR3 DNA, CDR3 protein. A D gene is named only where the DNA matches it firmly. The size field is filled for only some rows; it gives once, few, many or a size class.

>TRBJ2-3|-|-|TRBV5-1
TGCGCCAGCAGCCTTTCGACTCCCACCACAGATACGCAGTATTTT
CASSLSTPTTDTQYF
>TRBJ2-1|-|TRBD2|TRBV7-2
TGTGCCAGCAGCTCAAGCGGGGGGGCACACAATGAGCAGTTCTTC
CASSSSGGAHNEQFF
>TRBJ1-1|-|-|TRBV6-2/TRBV6-3
TGTGCCAGCAGTTACACTATATCTGAAGCTTTCTTT
CASSYTISEAFF
>TRBJ2-5|-|-|TRBV3-1/TRBV3-2
TGTGCCAGCAGCCAAGCAAAGGGGGGCGCCTCAATCCAGACCCAGTACTTC
CASSQAKGGASIQTQYF
>TRBJ2-7|-|-|TRBV4-3
TGCGCCAGCAGCCAAGATGGAGGTGTGCAGTACTTC
CASSQDGGVQYF
>TRBJ1-4|-|-|TRBV29-1
TGCAGCGTTGGCGGGGACTCAACTAATGAAAAACTGTTTTTT
CSVGGDSTNEKLFF
>TRBJ2-1|once|TRBD2|TRBV19
TGTGCCAGTAGTACTCTAGCGGGGGCCTACAATGAGCAGTTCTTC
CASSTLAGAYNEQFF
>TRBJ2-3|-|-|TRBV11-3
TGTGCCAGCTGCTTGGGAGGGGGAGGGTTGGGCGATACGCAGTATTTT
CASCLGGGGLGDTQYF
>TRBJ1-1|once|TRBD1|TRBV4-1
TGCGCCAGCAGCCCAATGATTGGGACAGGGGACACTGAAGCTTTCTTT
CASSPMIGTGDTEAFF
>TRBJ1-1|-|-|TRBV19
TGTGCCAGTAGTATTGTGAACACTGAAGCTTTCTTT
CASSIVNTEAFF
>TRBJ1-3|-|-|TRBV2
TGTGCCAGCAGCATAGACCTCTCTGGAAACACCATATATTTT
CASSIDLSGNTIYF
>TRBJ1-2|-|TRBD1|TRBV6-5
TGTGCCAGCAGTTGGAGCCCGGGACAGGGGGCCTATGGCTACACCTTC
CASSWSPGQGAYGYTF
>TRBJ1-6|-|TRBD1|TRBV6-5
TGTGCCAGCAGTTTGGGGACAGGGAACAATTCACCCCTCCACTTT
CASSLGTGNNSPLHF
>TRBJ2-1|-|TRBD2|TRBV7-2
TGTGCCAGCAGCTTAAAAGGAGCGGGGGACCAGTTCTTC
CASSLKGAGDQFF
>TRBJ2-1|-|-|TRBV9
TGTGCCAGCAGCAGGAGTAGAAGCTCCTACAATGAGCAGTTCTTC
CASSRSRSSYNEQFF
>TRBJ1-5|-|TRBD1|TRBV7-4
TGTGCCAGCAGCTCTCTATCCGGACAGGGTGACAATCAGCCCCAGCATTTT
CASSSLSGQGDNQPQHF
>TRBJ1-5|-|-|TRBV30
TGTGCCTGGAGTGTAGATAGCAATCAGCCCCAGCATTTT
CAWSVDSNQPQHF
>TRBJ2-3|many|-|TRBV6-4
TGTGCCAGCAGTGATCCGCCTGGGACCACATATTCCACAGATACGCAGTATTTT
CASSDPPGTTYSTDTQYF
>TRBJ2-1|-|TRBD2|TRBV4-3
TGCGCCAGCAGCCAAGACACTTGGACTAGCGGGGCTTACAATGAGCAGTTCTTC
CASSQDTWTSGAYNEQFF
>TRBJ1-1|-|-|TRBV28
TGTGCCAGCAGAACTACGGGGTGGAACACTGAAGCTTTCTTT
CASRTTGWNTEAFF
>TRBJ1-1|-|-|TRBV5-8
TGTGCCAGCAGCTTGATAACAACCATGAACACTGAAGCTTTCTTT
CASSLITTMNTEAFF
>TRBJ2-3|-|TRBD2|TRBV2
TGTGCCAGCACACTGGGACTAAAGGATACGCAGTATTTT
CASTLGLKDTQYF
>TRBJ2-7|once|-|TRBV7-2
TGTGCCAGCAGCTTAAGAGGGGGGTACGAGCAGTACTTC
CASSLRGGYEQYF
>TRBJ1-2|-|-|TRBV2
TGTGCCAGCACCAGAGGCAGGGACTATGGCTACACCTTC
CASTRGRDYGYTF